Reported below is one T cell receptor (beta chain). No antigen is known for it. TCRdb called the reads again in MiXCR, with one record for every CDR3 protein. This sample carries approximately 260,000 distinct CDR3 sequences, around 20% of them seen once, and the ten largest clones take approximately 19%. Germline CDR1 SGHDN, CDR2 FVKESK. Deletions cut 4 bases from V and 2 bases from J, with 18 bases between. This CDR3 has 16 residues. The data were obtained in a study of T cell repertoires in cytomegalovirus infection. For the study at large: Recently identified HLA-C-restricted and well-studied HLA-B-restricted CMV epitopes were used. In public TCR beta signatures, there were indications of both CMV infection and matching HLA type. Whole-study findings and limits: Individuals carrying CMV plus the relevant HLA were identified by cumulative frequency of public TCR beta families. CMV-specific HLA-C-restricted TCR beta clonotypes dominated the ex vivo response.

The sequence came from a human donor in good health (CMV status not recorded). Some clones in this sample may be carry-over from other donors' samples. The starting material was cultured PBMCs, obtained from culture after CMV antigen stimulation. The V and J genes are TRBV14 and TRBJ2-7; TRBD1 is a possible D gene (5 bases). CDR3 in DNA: TGTGCCAGCAGCCCCAAAAGGGGCACCTTTACCTACGAGCAGTACTTC. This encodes CASSPKRGTFTYEQYF.